This T cell receptor beta chain was found in a study of blood T cell repertoires in COVID-19 (dated by TCRdb to 2019 to 2021). Study-wide context: Samples from collaborators originated in the United States, Italy and Spain and spanned both the acute and convalescent phases of COVID-19. The material from the prospective study consisted of cDNA or gDNA derived from T cells, B-cell-depleted T cells, or PBMCs. Subjects who had been exposed to COVID-19, were actively infected with it, or had recovered from it provided the deeply sampled blood TCRbeta repertoires that made up the dataset. The repertoires were released in a freely available public database meant as a resource for research on the immune response to SARS-CoV-2. The samples were drawn from the first 160 participants of the ongoing ImmuneRACE study and from 1,254 subjects provided by 6 global collaborators. Sample metadata almost always included a de-identified subject ID, COVID-19 status, age in years and sex. HLA class I and class II types, where available, came from metadata supplied by the sample provider rather than from assay-based typing.

Turning to this clone: The target of this receptor is not known. No much larger clonotype is one base removed from it; base qualities were not supplied.

Trimming takes 3 bases from V and 5 bases from J, and the germline ends sit 19 bases apart. The CDR3 goes from the cysteine to the phenylalanine over 16 residues. Only the CDR3 DNA is retained, 48 bases long and in frame from the first base. CDR1 and CDR2 are read off the germline V gene as MDHEN and SYDVKM. TCRbeta CDR3 regions were amplified from genomic DNA by means of the immunoSEQ Assay, a bias-controlled multiplex PCR. The authors' analysis ran thus. Nucleated cell counts per sample were estimated from amplification of reference gene primers within the assay. To quantify the absolute abundance of each unique TCRbeta CDR3 rearrangement, sequence reads were collapsed and filtered. For each sample, productive Simpson clonality was calculated by taking the square root of Simpson's diversity index across productive rearrangements. TCRdb retrieved this table from immuneACCESS and kept in-frame rearrangements only. Not all clones are present; in checked studies, unresolved V genes account for under half, and no reason is known for the remainder. That table is the source of V, J and clone size, and D and trimming were worked out from the DNA. The sample table records a few hundred thousand clones; around 90% of these occur just once. 1% of the sample is held by the ten biggest clonotypes.

What the research found in general, with its limitations: The amount of clinical and demographic metadata varied by source and participant and was provided uncurated.

The collaborating institutions used their own protocols to collect whole blood in K2EDTA tubes. For TCRbeta analysis, collaborator samples were shipped as frozen whole blood, as isolated PBMCs, or as DNA extracted from either sample type. The sequence derives from a man aged 45-65 years with active or convalescent COVID-19. The specimen sequenced was peripheral blood. The chain is encoded by TRBV28 joined to TRBJ2-5, with a tentative D gene TRBD1 over 5 matching bases. The encoded CDR3 is CASSFLGQGGSETQYF. The DNA reads TGTGCCAGCAGTTTTCTCGGTCAGGGTGGAAGTGAGACCCAGTACTTC.